Below are 18 T cell receptor beta chains sequenced from a single sample in a study of blood T cell repertoires in COVID-19. The table came from immunoSEQ multiplex PCR; TCRdb's copy has only in-frame clones and leaves some out. The data hold 250,000 to 350,000 clones, with approximately 87% observed a single time. Sample: peripheral blood. All receptors come from a woman between 50 and 59 years old who had recovered from COVID-19.

The rearrangement links TRBV11-2 to TRBJ1-4; no clear D. Trimming removed 1 base at V and 0 bases at J, with 12 bases between. Germline V gives CDR1 SGHAT, CDR2 FQNNGV. This CDR3 has 17 residues. The CDR3: CASSLALRRATNEKLFF. The CDR3 nucleotides read TGTGCCAGCAGCTTAGCCCTGCGCCGTGCAACTAATGAAAAACTGTTTTTT. Supplemented by reference TRBV11-2 and TRBJ1-4, the full variable domain reads EAGVAQSPRYKIIEKRQSVAFWCNPISGHATLYWYQQILGQGPKLLIQFQNNGVVDDSQLPKDRFSAERLKGVDSTLKIQPAKLEDSAVYLCASSLALRRATNEKLFFGSGTQLSVL.

This clone was recorded only once. V usage is TRBV4-3 and J usage is TRBJ1-1; D remains ambiguous. CDR1 is LGHNA, CDR2 YSLEER, per germline. V lost 1 base, J lost 1 base, and 7 bases lay in between. The CDR3 totals 14 residues. CDR3 nucleotides: TGCGCCAGCAGCCAAGGCTATAAGAACACTGAAGCTTTCTTT. Its translation: CASSQGYKNTEAFF.

This sequence joins TRBV28 and TRBJ1-4, with 7 bases lining up with TRBD1. The trim removed 3 bases at V and 12 bases at J, leaving 7 bases unmatched. The CDR3 is 13 residues long. The germline gives CDR1 MDHEN, CDR2 SYDVKM. In nucleotides, the CDR3 is TGTGCCAGCAGTTTTACAGGGGTTTGGCAACTGTTTTTT. Translated: CASSFTGVWQLFF.

The CDR3 region has the DNA TGTGCCAGCAGCGCCTTTTTCACCGGGGAGCTGTTTTTT. Protein sequence: CASSAFFTGELFF. The chain uses TRBV9 and TRBJ2-2; D not resolved. The CDR3 covers 13 residues. Trimming took 3 bases from V and 4 from J, leaving 7 bases between them. Looked up from germline, CDR1 is SGDLS and CDR2 is YYNGEE. Drawing the rest from reference TRBV9 and TRBJ2-2, the complete variable domain is DSGVTQTPKHLITATGQRVTLRCSPRSGDLSVYWYQQSLDQGLQFLIQYYNGEERAKGNILERFSAQQFPDLHSELNLSSLELGDSALYFCASSAFFTGELFFGEGSRLTVL.

The chain recombines TRBV2 with TRBJ1-5; D is perhaps TRBD1 (5 bases). The CDR3 contains 14 residues. Germline V CDR1 and CDR2: SNHLY, FYNNEI. Trimming took 3 bases from V and 5 from J, leaving 11 bases between them. DNA for the CDR3: TGTGCCAGCAGTGATGCAGGGCAGCATCAGCCCCAGCATTTT. Protein: CASSDAGQHQPQHF.

The V and J genes are TRBV2 and TRBJ1-2, with TRBD1 as a possible D gene (6 bases). Germline loops: CDR1 SNHLY, CDR2 FYNNEI. The length of the CDR3 is 17 residues. The V end was cut by 1 base, the J end by 4 bases, with 19 bases between. The CDR3 bases are TGTGCCAGCAGTGAAGACAGGGTGGGGCGCATTTCCTATGGCTACACCTTC. Its translation: CASSEDRVGRISYGYTF.

The chain links TRBV7-3 to TRBJ2-1, with 8 bases aligning to TRBD2. V shed 1 base, J shed 4 bases, and the junction held 3 bases outside the gene matches. The CDR3 extends over 15 amino acids. Germline V gene sequence: CDR1 SGHTA, CDR2 FQGTGA. CDR3 nucleotide sequence: TGTGCCAGCAGCTTAAAAAGCGGGAGTTACAATGAGCAGTTCTTC. Translated: CASSLKSGSYNEQFF.

The chain is built from TRBV27 and TRBJ2-3; D perhaps matches TRBD2 (5 bases). Trimming pared 4 bases from V and 0 bases from J, leaving 14 bases between. This CDR3 spans 16 amino acids. Per germline, CDR1 MNHEY and CDR2 SMNVEV (reference sequence). CDR3 region: CASSSPSSPSTDTQYF. CDR3 nucleotides: TGTGCCAGCAGTTCGCCTAGCAGCCCTAGCACAGATACGCAGTATTTT.

The rearrangement uses TRBV5-6 and TRBJ1-3; D unclear. CDR1 and CDR2 (germline): SGHDT, YYEEEE. V was clipped by 1 base and J by 2 bases, with 10 bases between them. The CDR3 has 15 residues. CDR3 bases: TGTGCCAGCAGCTTGCTACAGACGGCTGGAAACACCATATATTTT. Protein product: CASSLLQTAGNTIYF.

The gene calls are TRBV9 and TRBJ1-4, with TRBD1 matching 11 bases. The CDR3 length is 14 residues. Germline V gene data show CDR1 as SGDLS and CDR2 as YYNGEE. V dropped 3 bases and J dropped 8; count of bases not matched to a gene: 3. The CDR3 DNA reads TGTGCCAGCAGCGCCGGGACAGGGGGGGAAAAACTGTTTTTT. It yields the protein CASSAGTGGEKLFF.

The J gene is TRBJ1-1, the V gene TRBV19; D not resolved. The V gene lost 3 bases and the J gene lost 3 bases, with 11 bases spanning the gap. From germline, CDR1 is LNHDA and CDR2 SQIVND (reference sequence). CDR3 length equals 14 residues. The CDR3: CASSIRLGDTEAFF. CDR3 sequence (DNA): TGTGCCAGTAGTATTAGGTTGGGAGACACTGAAGCTTTCTTT.

J is TRBJ2-2 and V is TRBV27, with 7 bases fitting TRBD1. This CDR3 is built from 14 residues. The J segment lost 1 base and the V segment lost 10 bases, leaving 6 bases of the junction unmatched. CDR1 is MNHEY, CDR2 SMNVEV, per germline (reference sequence). Written as DNA, the CDR3 is TGTGCCACCAGCTGGACAGGGAACACCGGGGAGCTGTTTTTT. This translates into CATSWTGNTGELFF.

The V call is TRBV7-2, the J call TRBJ1-1; 9 nucleotides match TRBD1. After removal of 5 bases from V and 4 bases from J, the junction contained 5 bases not matched to a gene. The germline CDR1 and CDR2 sequences are SGHTA and FQGNSA. CDR3 length: 14 residues. The CDR3 DNA reads TGTGCCAGCAGCGCACAGGGGGCGAGCACTGAAGCTTTCTTT. The encoded protein is CASSAQGASTEAFF.

The CDR3 coding sequence is TGTGCCAGCAGCCCGGGACTAGCGGGAGGGATCCACGAGCAGTACTTC. Translated: CASSPGLAGGIHEQYF. The rearrangement joins TRBV6-2 or TRBV6-3 to TRBJ2-7, with 16 bases fitting TRBD2. The CDR3 loop spans 16 amino acids. Germline V gene data show CDR1 as MNHEY and CDR2 as SVGEGT. The J segment lost 5 bases and the V segment lost 6 bases, leaving 7 bases of the junction unmatched.

The V and J genes are TRBV5-4 and TRBJ2-1; no reliable D call. V lost 2 bases, J lost 5 bases, and 11 bases lay in between. Germline V CDR1 and CDR2: SGHNT, YYREEE (reference sequence). CDR3 size: 14 residues. The CDR3 protein is CASSFQSIDNEQFF. CDR3 DNA sequence: TGTGCCAGCAGCTTTCAATCCATAGACAATGAGCAGTTCTTC.

The CDR3 nucleotides read TGTGCCTGGAACGTGGGGAGGGGCACAGATACGCAGTATTTT. It translates to CAWNVGRGTDTQYF. The rearrangement links TRBV30 to TRBJ2-3; 7 nucleotides line up with TRBD2. The CDR3 contains 14 residues. Germline-derived CDR1 and CDR2 are GTSNPN and SVGIG (reference sequence). V shed 4 bases and J 1 base; nucleotides not matched to a gene: 5.

A single count supports this clone. V usage is TRBV3-1 (or the pseudogene TRBV3-2) and J usage is TRBJ1-1; D is undetermined. The CDR3 loop spans 12 amino acids. Per germline, CDR1 LGHDT and CDR2 YNNKEL (reference sequence). V was shortened by 3 bases and J by 4 bases, with 6 bases between the two germline ends. CDR3 bases: TGTGCCAGCAGCCATACGAGCACTGAAGCTTTCTTT. Protein sequence: CASSHTSTEAFF.

The rearrangement links TRBV9 to TRBJ2-7, with 8 bases aligning to TRBD1. Unmatched junction bases numbered 1, after V lost 0 bases and J lost 2 bases. The CDR3 is made up of 14 amino acids. Looked up from germline, CDR1 is SGDLS and CDR2 is YYNGEE. The CDR3 loop is CASSVGQGPYEQYF. As DNA, the CDR3 is TGTGCCAGCAGCGTAGGACAGGGGCCCTACGAGCAGTACTTC.